This T cell receptor (beta chain) was captured by sequencing in a study of T cell responses to AZD1222 COVID-19 vaccine. In regard to this clone: The antigen remains unidentified.

CDR3 length equals 15 residues. Germline lookup yields CDR1 MNHNY and CDR2 SVGAGI (reference sequence). V lost 6 bases to trimming and J lost 8 bases; unmatched junction nucleotides: 10. Study results and caveats: Vaccine-associated CD4 TCRs spanned spike, dominant at 160-218 and 743-854. Clonal diversity was possibly underestimated, and the donors were mostly white British, with more females. After two AZD1222 doses, spike-specific TCR breadth and depth rose versus day 0.

Pooling covered second doses at about 4 or about 12 weeks. This table comes from immunoSEQ multiplex PCR, and its TCRdb copy is limited to in-frame clones, with some not included. The table has over 120,000 clones, about 92% seen once. Sample: peripheral blood, taken 28 days after the second AZD1222 dose. The V gene is TRBV6-6, the J gene TRBJ2-1; 10 nucleotides align to TRBD2. The TCR was taken from an adult who received the AZD1222 COVID-19 vaccine. Here the CDR3 reads CASSATSGVWDEQFF. The CDR3 DNA reads TGTGCCAGCAGCGCTACTAGCGGGGTCTGGGATGAGCAGTTCTTC.